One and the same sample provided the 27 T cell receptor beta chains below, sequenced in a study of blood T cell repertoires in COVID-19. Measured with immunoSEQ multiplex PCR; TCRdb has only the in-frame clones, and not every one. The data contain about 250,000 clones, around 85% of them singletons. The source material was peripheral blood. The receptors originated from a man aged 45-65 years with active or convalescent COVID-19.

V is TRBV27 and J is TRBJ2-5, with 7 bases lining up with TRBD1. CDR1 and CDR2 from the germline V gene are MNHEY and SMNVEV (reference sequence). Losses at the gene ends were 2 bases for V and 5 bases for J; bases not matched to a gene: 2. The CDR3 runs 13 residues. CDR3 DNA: TGTGCCAGCAGTTTAGGCAGGGGGGAGACCCAGTACTTC. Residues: CASSLGRGETQYF.

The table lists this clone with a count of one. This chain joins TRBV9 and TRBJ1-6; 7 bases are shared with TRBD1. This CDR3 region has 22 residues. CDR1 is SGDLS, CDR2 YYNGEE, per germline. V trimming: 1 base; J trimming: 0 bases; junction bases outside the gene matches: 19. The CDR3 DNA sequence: TGTGCCAGCAGCGTACCGCTTGGTCCCGGGACAGCCTGCCTCTCCTATAATTCACCCCTCCACTTT. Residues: CASSVPLGPGTACLSYNSPLHF. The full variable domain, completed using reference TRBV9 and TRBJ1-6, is DSGVTQTPKHLITATGQRVTLRCSPRSGDLSVYWYQQSLDQGLQFLIQYYNGEERAKGNILERFSAQQFPDLHSELNLSSLELGDSALYFCASSVPLGPGTACLSYNSPLHFGNGTRLTVT.

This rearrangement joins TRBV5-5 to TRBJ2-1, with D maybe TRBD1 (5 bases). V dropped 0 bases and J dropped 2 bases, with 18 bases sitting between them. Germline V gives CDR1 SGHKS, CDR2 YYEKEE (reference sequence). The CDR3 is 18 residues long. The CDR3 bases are TGTGCCAGCAGCTTGGGGCCGCTCGGAACAGGAACCTACAATGAGCAGTTCTTC. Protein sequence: CASSLGPLGTGTYNEQFF.

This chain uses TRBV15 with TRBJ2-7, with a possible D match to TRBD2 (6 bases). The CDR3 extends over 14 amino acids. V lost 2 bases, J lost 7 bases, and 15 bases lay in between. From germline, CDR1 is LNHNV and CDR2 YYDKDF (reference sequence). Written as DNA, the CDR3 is TGTGCCACCAGCAGACCCGGGAGCACGAGGGAGCAGTACTTC. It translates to CATSRPGSTREQYF.

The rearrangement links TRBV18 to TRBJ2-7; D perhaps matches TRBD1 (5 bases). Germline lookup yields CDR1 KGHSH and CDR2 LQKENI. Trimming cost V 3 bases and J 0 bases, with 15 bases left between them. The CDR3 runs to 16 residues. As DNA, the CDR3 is TGTGCCAGCTCACCTATCCGGGTCGACAGCTCCTACGAGCAGTACTTC. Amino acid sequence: CASSPIRVDSSYEQYF.

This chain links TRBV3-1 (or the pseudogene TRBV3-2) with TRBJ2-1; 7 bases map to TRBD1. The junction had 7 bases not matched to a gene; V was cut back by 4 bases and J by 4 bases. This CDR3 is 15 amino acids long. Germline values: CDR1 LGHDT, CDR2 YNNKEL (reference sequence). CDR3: CASSPSDRVYNEQFF. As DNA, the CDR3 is TGTGCCAGCAGCCCTAGTGACAGGGTTTACAATGAGCAGTTCTTC.

CDR3 protein: CASSIGGGQETQYF. The CDR3 bases are TGTGCCAGTAGCATCGGGGGGGGCCAAGAGACCCAGTACTTC. The gene calls are TRBV19 and TRBJ2-5; 8 bases align to TRBD2. Trimming cost V 6 bases and J 1 base; bases outside gene matches: 4. Germline V gives CDR1 LNHDA, CDR2 SQIVND (reference sequence). The CDR3 extends over 14 amino acids.

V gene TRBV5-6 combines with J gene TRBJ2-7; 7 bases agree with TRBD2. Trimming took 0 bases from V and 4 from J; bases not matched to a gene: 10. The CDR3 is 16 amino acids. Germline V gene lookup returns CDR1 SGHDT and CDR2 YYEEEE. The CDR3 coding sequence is TGTGCCAGCAGCTTGGGGTGGGCTAGCGGAAGGTACGAGCAGTACTTC. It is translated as CASSLGWASGRYEQYF.

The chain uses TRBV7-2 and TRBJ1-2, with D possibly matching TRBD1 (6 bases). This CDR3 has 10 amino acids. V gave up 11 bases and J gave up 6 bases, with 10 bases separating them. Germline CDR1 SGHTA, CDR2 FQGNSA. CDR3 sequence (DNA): TGTGCCGGGGGCCGTAATGGCTACACCTTC. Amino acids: CAGGRNGYTF.

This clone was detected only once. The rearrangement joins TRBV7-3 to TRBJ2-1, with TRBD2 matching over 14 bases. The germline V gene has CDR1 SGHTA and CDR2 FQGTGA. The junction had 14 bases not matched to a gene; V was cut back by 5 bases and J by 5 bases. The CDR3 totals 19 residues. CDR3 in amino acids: CASSTIPGLAGENHNEQFF. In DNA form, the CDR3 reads TGTGCCAGCAGCACAATTCCGGGACTAGCGGGAGAGAATCACAATGAGCAGTTCTTC.

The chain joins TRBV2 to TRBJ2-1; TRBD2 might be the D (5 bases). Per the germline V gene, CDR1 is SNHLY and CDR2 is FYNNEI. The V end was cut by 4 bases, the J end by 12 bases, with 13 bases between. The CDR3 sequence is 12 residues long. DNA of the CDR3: TGTGCCAGCAGTGCTGAGACTAAAAGGCAGTTCTTC. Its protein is CASSAETKRQFF.

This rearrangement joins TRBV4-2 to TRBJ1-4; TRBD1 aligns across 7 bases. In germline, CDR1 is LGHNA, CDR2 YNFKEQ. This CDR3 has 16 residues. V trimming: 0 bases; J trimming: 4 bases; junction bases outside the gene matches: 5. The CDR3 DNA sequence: TGTGCCAGCAGCCAAGATCCGGGACAGCTTAATGAAAAACTGTTTTTT. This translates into CASSQDPGQLNEKLFF.

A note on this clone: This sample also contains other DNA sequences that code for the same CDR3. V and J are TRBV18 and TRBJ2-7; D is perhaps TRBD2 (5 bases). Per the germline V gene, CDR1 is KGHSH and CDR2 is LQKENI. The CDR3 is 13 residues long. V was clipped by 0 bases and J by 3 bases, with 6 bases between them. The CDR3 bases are TGTGCCAGCTCACCACCGGGGAGCTACGAGCAGTACTTC. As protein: CASSPPGSYEQYF.

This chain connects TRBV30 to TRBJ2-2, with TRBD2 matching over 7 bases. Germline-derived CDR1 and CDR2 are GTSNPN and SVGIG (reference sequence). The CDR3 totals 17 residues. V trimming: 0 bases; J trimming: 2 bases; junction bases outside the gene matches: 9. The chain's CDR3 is CAWSVLGGRGNTGELFF. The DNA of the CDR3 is TGTGCCTGGAGTGTACTCGGCGGGAGAGGAAACACCGGGGAGCTGTTTTTT.

CDR3 nucleotides: TGTGCCAGCAGTCCAGACAGGCCGACTTTCTTT. It encodes CASSPDRPTFF. The chain has TRBV2 and TRBJ1-1; D possibly corresponds to TRBD1 (6 bases). From germline, CDR1 is SNHLY and CDR2 FYNNEI. The length of the CDR3 is 11 residues. Trimming took off 5 bases at V and 12 bases at J, with 13 bases between the two ends. The full variable domain, its missing parts supplied by reference TRBV2 and TRBJ1-1, is EPEVTQTPSHQVTQMGQEVILRCVPISNHLYFYWYRQILGQKVEFLVSFYNNEISEKSEIFDDQFSVERPDGSNFTLKIRSTKLEDSAMYFCASSPDRPTFFGQGTRLTVV.

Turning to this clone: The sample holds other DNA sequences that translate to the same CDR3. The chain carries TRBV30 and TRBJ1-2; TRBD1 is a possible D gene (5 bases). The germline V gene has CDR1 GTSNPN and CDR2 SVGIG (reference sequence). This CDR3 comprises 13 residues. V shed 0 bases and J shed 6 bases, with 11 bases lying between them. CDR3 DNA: TGTGCCTGGAGTGTCGGCAGGGCAGATGGCTACACCTTC. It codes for CAWSVGRADGYTF.

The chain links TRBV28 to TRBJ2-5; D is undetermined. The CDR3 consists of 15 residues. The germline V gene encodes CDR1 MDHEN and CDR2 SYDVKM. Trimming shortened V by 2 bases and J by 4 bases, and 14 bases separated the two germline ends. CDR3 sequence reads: CASSLILARIETQYF. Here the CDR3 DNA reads TGTGCCAGCAGTTTAATTTTGGCCCGTATAGAGACCCAGTACTTC.

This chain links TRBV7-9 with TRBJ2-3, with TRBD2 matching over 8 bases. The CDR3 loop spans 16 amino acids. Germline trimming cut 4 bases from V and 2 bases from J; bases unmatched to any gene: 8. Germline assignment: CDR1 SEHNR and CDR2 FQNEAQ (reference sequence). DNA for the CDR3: TGTGCCAGCAGCTCGGGACCGGGAGGGGACACAGATACGCAGTATTTT. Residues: CASSSGPGGDTDTQYF.

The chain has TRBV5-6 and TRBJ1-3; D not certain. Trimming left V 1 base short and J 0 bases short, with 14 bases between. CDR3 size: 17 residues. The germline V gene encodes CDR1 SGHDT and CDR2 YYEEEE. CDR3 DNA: TGTGCCAGCAGCTTGTGGGAGACAATCACCTCTGGAAACACCATATATTTT. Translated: CASSLWETITSGNTIYF.

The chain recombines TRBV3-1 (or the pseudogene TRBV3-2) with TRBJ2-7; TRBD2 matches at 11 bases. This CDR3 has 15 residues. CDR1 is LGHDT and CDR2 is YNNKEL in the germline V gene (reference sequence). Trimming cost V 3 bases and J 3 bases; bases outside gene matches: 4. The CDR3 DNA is TGTGCCAGCAGCCATGGGACTAGCGGTATCTACGAGCAGTACTTC. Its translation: CASSHGTSGIYEQYF.

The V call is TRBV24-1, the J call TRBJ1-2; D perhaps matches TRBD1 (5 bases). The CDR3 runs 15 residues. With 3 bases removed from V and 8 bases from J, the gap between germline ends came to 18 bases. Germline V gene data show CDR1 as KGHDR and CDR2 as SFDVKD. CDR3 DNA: TGTGCCACCAGTGATGGGGCGGGAAGGGGCAGAGGCTACACCTTC. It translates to CATSDGAGRGRGYTF.

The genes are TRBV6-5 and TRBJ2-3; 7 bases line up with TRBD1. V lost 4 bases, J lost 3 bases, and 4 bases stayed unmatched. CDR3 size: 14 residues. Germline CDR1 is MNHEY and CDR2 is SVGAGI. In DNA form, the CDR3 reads TGTGCCAGCAGTTTCTCGGGACAGACAGATACGCAGTATTTT. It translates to CASSFSGQTDTQYF.

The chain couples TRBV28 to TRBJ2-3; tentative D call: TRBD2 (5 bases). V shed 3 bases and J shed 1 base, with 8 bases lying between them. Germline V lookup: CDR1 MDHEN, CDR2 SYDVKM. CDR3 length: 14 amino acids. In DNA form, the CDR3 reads TGTGCCAGCAGTTTTCCTAGCCGCACAGATACGCAGTATTTT. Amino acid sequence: CASSFPSRTDTQYF. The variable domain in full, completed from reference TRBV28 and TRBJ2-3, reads DVKVTQSSRYLVKRTGEKVFLECVQDMDHENMFWYRQDPGLGLRLIYFSYDVKMKEKGDIPEGYSVSREKKERFSLILESASTNQTSMYLCASSFPSRTDTQYFGPGTRLTVL.

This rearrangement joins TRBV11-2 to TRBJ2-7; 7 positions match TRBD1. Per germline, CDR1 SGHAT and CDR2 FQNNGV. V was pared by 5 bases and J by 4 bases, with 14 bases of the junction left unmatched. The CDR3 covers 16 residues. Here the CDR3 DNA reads TGTGCCAGCAGCCGGGGAAGCGAACAGGGGATTTACGAGCAGTACTTC. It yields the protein CASSRGSEQGIYEQYF. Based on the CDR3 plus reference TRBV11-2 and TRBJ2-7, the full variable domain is EAGVAQSPRYKIIEKRQSVAFWCNPISGHATLYWYQQILGQGPKLLIQFQNNGVVDDSQLPKDRFSAERLKGVDSTLKIQPAKLEDSAVYLCASSRGSEQGIYEQYFGPGTRLTVT.

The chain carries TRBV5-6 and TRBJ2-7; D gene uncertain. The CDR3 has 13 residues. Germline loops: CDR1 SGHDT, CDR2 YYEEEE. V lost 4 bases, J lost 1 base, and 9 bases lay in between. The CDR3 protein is CASSQVVSYEQYF. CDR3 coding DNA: TGTGCCAGCAGCCAGGTAGTGTCCTACGAGCAGTACTTC. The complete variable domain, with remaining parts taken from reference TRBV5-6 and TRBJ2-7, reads DAGVTQSPTHLIKTRGQQVTLRCSPKSGHDTVSWYQQALGQGPQFIFQYYEEEERQRGNFPDRFSGHQFPNYSSELNVNALLLGDSALYLCASSQVVSYEQYFGPGTRLTVT.

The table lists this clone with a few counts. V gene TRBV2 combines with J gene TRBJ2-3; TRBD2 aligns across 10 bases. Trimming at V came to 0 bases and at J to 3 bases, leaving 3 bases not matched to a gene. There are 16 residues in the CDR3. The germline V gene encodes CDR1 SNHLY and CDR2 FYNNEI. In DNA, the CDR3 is TGTGCCAGCAGTGAAGCGTGGACTAGCGGAACAGATACGCAGTATTTT. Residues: CASSEAWTSGTDTQYF. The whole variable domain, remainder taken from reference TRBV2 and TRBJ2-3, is EPEVTQTPSHQVTQMGQEVILRCVPISNHLYFYWYRQILGQKVEFLVSFYNNEISEKSEIFDDQFSVERPDGSNFTLKIRSTKLEDSAMYFCASSEAWTSGTDTQYFGPGTRLTVL.

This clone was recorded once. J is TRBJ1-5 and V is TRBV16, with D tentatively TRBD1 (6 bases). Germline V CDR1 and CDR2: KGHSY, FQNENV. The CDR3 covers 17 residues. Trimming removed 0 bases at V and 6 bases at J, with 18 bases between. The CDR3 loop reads CASSQSEPFSTGQPQHF. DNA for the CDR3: TGTGCCAGCAGCCAATCAGAACCGTTTTCGACAGGTCAGCCCCAGCATTTT.